This is a list of T cell receptor beta chains from one sample in a study of identical twins. From the 5' RACE reads, TCRdb called clonotypes with MiXCR, one entry per CDR3 protein. The sample gives some 590,000 distinct CDR3 sequences, nearly 10% of which show up once; under 3% is in the top ten. The sample was also linked to a second study, of yellow fever vaccine responses in identical twins.

The specimen was PBMCs. These receptors were taken from a woman between 18 and 30 years old in good health. Each CDR3 is given with its conserved first and last residue. Fields, in order: D gene, V gene, clone size, J gene, CDR3 protein, CDR3 DNA. The D gene is left open where the match is weak. For some rows the clone size is stated as once, few or many, or as a class when expanded; others skip it.

D: TRBD2; V: TRBV7-9; size: many; J: TRBJ2-1; CDR3: CASSPIWSGSVNEQFF; DNA: TGTGCCAGCAGCCCCATATGGAGCGGGAGCGTCAATGAGCAGTTCTTC
D: .; V: TRBV6-5; size: .; J: TRBJ1-5; CDR3: CASSYLRVPYNDQPQHF; DNA: TGTGCCAGCAGTTACTTGAGGGTACCGTATAACGATCAGCCCCAGCATTTT
D: TRBD1; V: TRBV28; size: many; J: TRBJ2-1; CDR3: CASSSWGQGDNNEQFF; DNA: TGTGCCAGCAGTTCATGGGGACAGGGCGACAACAATGAGCAGTTCTTC
D: .; V: TRBV11-3; size: .; J: TRBJ1-2; CDR3: CASSLDSVNYGYTF; DNA: TGTGCCAGCAGCTTAGATTCCGTTAACTATGGCTACACCTTC
D: .; V: TRBV4-1; size: few; J: TRBJ2-1; CDR3: CASSQDGGKYNEQFF; DNA: TGCGCCAGCAGCCAAGACGGCGGGAAGTACAATGAGCAGTTCTTC
D: TRBD2; V: TRBV11-3; size: .; J: TRBJ2-1; CDR3: CASNQGTSGNNEQFF; DNA: TGTGCCAGCAACCAAGGGACTAGCGGAAACAATGAGCAGTTCTTC
D: TRBD2; V: TRBV4-2; size: many; J: TRBJ2-7; CDR3: CASSSSGPTYEQYF; DNA: TGTGCCAGCAGCAGTAGCGGGCCTACCTACGAGCAGTACTTC
D: .; V: TRBV7-3; size: many; J: TRBJ2-2; CDR3: CASSRIDTGELFF; DNA: TGTGCCAGCAGCCGTATCGACACCGGGGAGCTGTTTTTT
D: .; V: TRBV12-3/TRBV12-4; size: .; J: TRBJ2-2; CDR3: CASSLYSGLGENTGELFF; DNA: TGTGCCAGCAGTTTATATTCGGGATTGGGAGAGAACACCGGGGAGCTGTTTTTT
D: .; V: TRBV5-1; size: many; J: TRBJ2-1; CDR3: CASSPGRLTYNEQFF; DNA: TGCGCCAGCAGCCCCGGGAGACTAACCTACAATGAGCAGTTCTTC
D: TRBD2; V: TRBV27; size: few; J: TRBJ2-7; CDR3: CASSMASGGGYEQYF; DNA: TGTGCCAGCAGTATGGCTAGCGGGGGGGGCTACGAGCAGTACTTC
D: TRBD1; V: TRBV4-3; size: many; J: TRBJ2-7; CDR3: CASSQDLAGGSYEQYF; DNA: TGCGCCAGCAGCCAAGATCTGGCAGGGGGTTCCTACGAGCAGTACTTC
D: .; V: TRBV4-3; size: .; J: TRBJ2-1; CDR3: CASSRGRGPGYNEQFF; DNA: TGCGCCAGCAGCCGCGGTCGGGGGCCGGGATACAATGAGCAGTTCTTC
D: TRBD1; V: TRBV7-2; size: few; J: TRBJ2-3; CDR3: CASSPPRGQGTDTQYF; DNA: TGTGCCAGCAGCCCTCCCCGGGGACAGGGCACAGATACGCAGTATTTT
D: TRBD2; V: TRBV5-5; size: many; J: TRBJ2-5; CDR3: CASSNRTSGMGLETQYF; DNA: TGTGCCAGCAGCAACAGGACTAGCGGGATGGGATTGGAGACCCAGTACTTC
D: .; V: TRBV4-3; size: few; J: TRBJ2-5; CDR3: CASSTGIWETQYF; DNA: TGCGCCAGCTCTACAGGGATATGGGAGACCCAGTACTTC
D: TRBD2; V: TRBV12-3/TRBV12-4; size: many; J: TRBJ2-2; CDR3: CASNNGGKGGELFF; DNA: TGTGCCAGCAACAACGGGGGGAAAGGAGGGGAGCTGTTTTTT
D: TRBD2; V: TRBV20-1; size: many; J: TRBJ2-2; CDR3: CSALSGSGLVSAGELFF; DNA: TGCAGTGCGTTGTCAGGTTCGGGACTAGTATCCGCCGGGGAGCTGTTTTTT
D: .; V: TRBV20-1; size: many; J: TRBJ2-4; CDR3: CSASGGVDKNIQYF; DNA: TGCAGTGCTAGCGGGGGAGTGGACAAAAACATTCAGTACTTC
D: TRBD2; V: TRBV10-3; size: few; J: TRBJ2-1; CDR3: CAIGVASGKYNEQFF; DNA: TGTGCCATCGGGGTGGCTAGCGGGAAATACAATGAGCAGTTCTTC
D: .; V: TRBV7-9; size: few; J: TRBJ1-3; CDR3: CASSPLGRGNTIYF; DNA: TGTGCCAGCAGCCCCCTAGGGAGGGGAAACACCATATATTTT
D: .; V: TRBV7-6; size: many; J: TRBJ2-1; CDR3: CASSWGRTYNEQFF; DNA: TGTGCCAGCAGCTGGGGCAGAACCTACAATGAGCAGTTCTTC
D: TRBD2; V: TRBV4-1; size: few; J: TRBJ2-3; CDR3: CASSLTGTSGLSDTQYF; DNA: TGCGCCAGCAGCCTTACCGGGACTAGCGGCCTCAGCGATACGCAGTATTTT
D: .; V: TRBV28; size: .; J: TRBJ2-1; CDR3: CASSSQGPEQFF; DNA: TGTGCCAGCAGTTCACAGGGTCCGGAGCAGTTCTTC
D: .; V: TRBV27; size: few; J: TRBJ2-7; CDR3: CASSLNLYEQYF; DNA: TGTGCCAGCAGTTTAAACCTCTACGAGCAGTACTTC
D: TRBD1; V: TRBV20-1; size: .; J: TRBJ2-7; CDR3: CSARVATGWIYEQYF; DNA: TGCAGTGCTAGAGTGGCGACAGGGTGGATCTACGAGCAGTACTTC
D: TRBD1; V: TRBV12-3/TRBV12-4; size: few; J: TRBJ2-7; CDR3: CASSNGQGMARYEQYF; DNA: TGTGCCAGCAGTAACGGACAGGGGATGGCCCGCTACGAGCAGTACTTC
D: .; V: TRBV5-1; size: .; J: TRBJ2-1; CDR3: CASRPPDSDNEQFF; DNA: TGCGCCAGCAGACCCCCGGACTCTGACAATGAGCAGTTCTTC
D: .; V: TRBV3-1; size: many; J: TRBJ2-3; CDR3: CASRKQADGTDTQYF; DNA: TGTGCCAGCAGAAAACAGGCGGACGGCACAGATACGCAGTATTTT
D: TRBD2; V: TRBV29-1; size: few; J: TRBJ2-5; CDR3: CSVPKGGLAVQETQYF; DNA: TGCAGCGTCCCTAAGGGCGGACTAGCGGTGCAAGAGACCCAGTACTTC
D: .; V: TRBV7-8; size: .; J: TRBJ2-6; CDR3: CAISTGPISGANVLTF; DNA: TGTGCCATCAGCACGGGGCCTATCTCTGGGGCCAACGTCCTGACTTTC
D: .; V: TRBV7-9; size: many; J: TRBJ2-1; CDR3: CASGHEQFF; DNA: TGTGCCAGTGGACATGAGCAGTTCTTC
D: TRBD2; V: TRBV20-1; size: many; J: TRBJ2-3; CDR3: CSARDRTSGTDTQYF; DNA: TGCAGTGCTAGAGACCGGACTAGCGGCACAGATACGCAGTATTTT